The text below deals with one T cell receptor beta chain. Its recognized antigen is unknown. No much larger clonotype is one base removed from it; base qualities were not supplied. The sample comes from a study of control samples from healthy donors and cancer patients (dated by TCRdb to 2018 to 2021). Receptor libraries were prepared by the immunoSEQ multiplex PCR assay. TCRdb re-hosts the immuneACCESS table, in-frame sequences only. Its copies lack some clones; in the studies checked, an unresolved V gene accounts for under half of them, and the cause for the rest is not known. The sample records approximately 150,000 clones, 88% of which are singletons. The ten top clones hold 1.5% to 2% of the sample. V loses 4 bases, J loses 2 bases, and the germline ends lie 15 bases apart. CDR1 and CDR2, looked up from the germline V gene, are LGHNA and YSLEER. CDR3 length: 15 amino acids, cysteine to phenylalanine. Here the CDR3 DNA is all that survives: 45 bases in frame from base 1.

The receptor comes from a young man in good health. The sequence is built from TRBV4-3 and TRBJ2-7, with a tentative D gene TRBD2 over 6 matching bases. Sequenced material: blood. DNA sequence: TGCGCCAGCAGCCGCGGCGGGAACGCAGCCTACGAGCAGTACTTC. Translated, it gives CASSRGGNAAYEQYF.